What follows describes a single TCR beta chain. This record belongs to a study of T cell changes during pregnancy in multiple sclerosis. The assay was immunoSEQ multiplex PCR, and TCRdb's table has in-frame clones only and misses some. The table includes tens of thousands of clones, over 85% detected once. This CDR3 contains 14 residues. The V gene lost 1 base and the J gene lost 8 bases, with 12 bases spanning the gap. CDR1 and CDR2 from the germline V gene are SEHNR and FQNEAQ (reference sequence). This chain connects TRBV7-9 to TRBJ2-1, with a weak D call TRBD2 (5 bases). Sequenced material: CD8+ T cells from peripheral blood mononuclear cells, taken in the second trimester of pregnancy. This clonotype originated in a female donor with multiple sclerosis, enrolled in a pregnancy study. This CDR3 is CASSLDLRVDEQFF. Here the CDR3 DNA reads TGTGCCAGCAGCTTAGATCTGAGGGTGGATGAGCAGTTCTTC. The whole variable domain, remainder taken from reference TRBV7-9 and TRBJ2-1, is DTGVSQNPRHKITKRGQNVTFRCDPISEHNRLYWYRQTLGQGPEFLTYFQNEAQLEKSRLLSDRFSAERPKGSFSTLEIQRTEQGDSAMYLCASSLDLRVDEQFFGPGTRLTVL.